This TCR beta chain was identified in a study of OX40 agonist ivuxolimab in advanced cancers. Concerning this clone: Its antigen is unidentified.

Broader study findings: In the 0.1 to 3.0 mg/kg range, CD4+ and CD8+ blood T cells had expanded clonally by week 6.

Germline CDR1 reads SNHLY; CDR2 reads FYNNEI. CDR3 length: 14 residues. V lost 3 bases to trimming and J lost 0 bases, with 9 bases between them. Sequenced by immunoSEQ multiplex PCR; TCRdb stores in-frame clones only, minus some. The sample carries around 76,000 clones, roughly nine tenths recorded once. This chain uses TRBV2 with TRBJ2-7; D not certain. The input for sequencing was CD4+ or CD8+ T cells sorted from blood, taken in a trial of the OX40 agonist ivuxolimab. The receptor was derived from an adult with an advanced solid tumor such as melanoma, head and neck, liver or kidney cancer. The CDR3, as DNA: TGTGCCAGCAGTGAGCAACTTTTCTCCTACGAGCAGTACTTC. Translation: CASSEQLFSYEQYF.